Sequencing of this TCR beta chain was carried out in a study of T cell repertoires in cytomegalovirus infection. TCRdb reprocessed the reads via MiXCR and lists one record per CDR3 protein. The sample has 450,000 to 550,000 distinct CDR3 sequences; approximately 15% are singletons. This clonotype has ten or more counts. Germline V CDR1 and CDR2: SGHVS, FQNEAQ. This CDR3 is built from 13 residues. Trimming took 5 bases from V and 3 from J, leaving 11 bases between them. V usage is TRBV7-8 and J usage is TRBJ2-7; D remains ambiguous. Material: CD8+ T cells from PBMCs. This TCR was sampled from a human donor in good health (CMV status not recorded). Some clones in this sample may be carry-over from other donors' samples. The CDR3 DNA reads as TGTGCCAGCAGCCCAGGCGTGAACTACGAGCAGTACTTC. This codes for CASSPGVNYEQYF.